Reported below is one T cell receptor beta chain. This clonotype occurred a few times. The target of this receptor is not known. Nothing much larger sits one base from this clone, and base qualities are not available. At the junction V is shortened by 4 bases and J by 4 bases; bases outside the gene matches: 7. The CDR3 goes from the cysteine to the phenylalanine over 14 residues. The entry retains the CDR3 DNA only, 42 bases that are in frame from base 1. Taken from the germline V gene, the CDR1 and CDR2 loops are SGHRS and YFSETQ. These data originate in a study of T cell repertoires in enteric fever (dated by TCRdb to 2017 to 2018). At the level of the whole study: The study reconstructed the Salmonella-specific repertoire of circulating effector CD4+ T cells from volunteers experimentally challenged with Salmonella Typhi or Paratyphi A. Circulating effector CD4+ T cells that responded to Salmonella infection were identified with mass cytometry. Tetramers loaded with CdtB(105-125) peptide variants (SP110Y, ST110H) were used to stain T cells, including ex vivo. Four approaches were merged in the work: T cell receptor sequencing, unbiased single-cell cloning, mass cytometry and live fluorescence barcoding.

Broad study findings and their caveats: Single amino acid variations in the immunodominant proteins CdtB and PhoN appeared to drive accumulation of T cells not cross-reacting between serovars. S. Typhi- and S. Paratyphi A-specific immunodominant T cell antigens were identified as HlyE and CdtB, respectively. Cross-reactive responses against distantly related Salmonella serovars, as well as clones recognizing antigens unique to S. Typhi or S. Paratyphi A, were included among the expanded clonotypes.

The listed sequencing device is Illumina MiSeq. The public reads were reanalyzed by TCRdb: fastp trimming at Q25, MiXCR alignment, in-frame beta chains only. Rows with one shared CDR3 protein collapse into an entry with the most common genes and DNA. This sample is represented by 1,500 to 2,000 distinct CDR3 sequences; 30% to 40% of them were singletons. The ten largest clones take up around 18% of the sample. Here the chain combines TRBV5-1 and TRBJ2-7; 8 bases in between match TRBD2. What was sequenced was CCR7- CD38- CD4+ T cells from PBMCs. This sequence originates from a human donor with Salmonella enteric fever, either typhoid or paratyphoid (not recorded which). The DNA sequence is as follows: TGCGCCAGCAGCATAGGGACTAGAACTTACGAGCAGTACTTC. Its translation reads: CASSIGTRTYEQYF.